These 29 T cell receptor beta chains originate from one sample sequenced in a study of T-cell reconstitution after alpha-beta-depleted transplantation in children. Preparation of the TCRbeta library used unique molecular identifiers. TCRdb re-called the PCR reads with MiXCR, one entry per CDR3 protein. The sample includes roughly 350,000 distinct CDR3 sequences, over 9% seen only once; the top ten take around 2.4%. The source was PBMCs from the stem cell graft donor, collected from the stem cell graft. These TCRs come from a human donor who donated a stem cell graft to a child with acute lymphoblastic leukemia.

CDR3 coding DNA: TGCGCCAGCAGCTTGAGACTATCGGCCGGAGAGACCCAGTACTTC. Translation: CASSLRLSAGETQYF. The chain has TRBV5-1 and TRBJ2-5, with D possibly being TRBD2 (5 bases). The CDR3 is 15 residues long. Trimming removed 1 base at V and 4 bases at J, with 14 bases between. Germline CDR1 and CDR2: SGHRS and YFSETQ.

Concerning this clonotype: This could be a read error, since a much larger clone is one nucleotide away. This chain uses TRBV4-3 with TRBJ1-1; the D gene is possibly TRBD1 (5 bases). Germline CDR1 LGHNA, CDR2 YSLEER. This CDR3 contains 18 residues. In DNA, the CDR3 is TGCGCCAGCACCCAAGATGGCCCCCCGGCAGGGCCGAACACTGAAGCTTTCTTT. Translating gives CASTQDGPPAGPNTEAFF.

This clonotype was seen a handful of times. CDR3 in amino acids: CASSFGGPRAEAFF. CDR3 nucleotides: TGTGCCAGCAGTTTTGGGGGCCCCAGGGCTGAAGCTTTCTTT. The chain joins TRBV12-3 or TRBV12-4 to TRBJ1-1; possibly TRBD1 for D (6 bases). The CDR3 consists of 14 residues. V was trimmed by 3 bases and J by 6 bases, leaving 14 bases between them.

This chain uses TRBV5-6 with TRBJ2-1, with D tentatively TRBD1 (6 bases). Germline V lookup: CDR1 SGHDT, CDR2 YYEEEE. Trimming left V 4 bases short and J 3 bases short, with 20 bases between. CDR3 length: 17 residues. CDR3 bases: TGTGCCAGCAGCACAGGGACAAGGGGAATGCACTACAATGAGCAGTTCTTC. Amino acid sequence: CASSTGTRGMHYNEQFF.

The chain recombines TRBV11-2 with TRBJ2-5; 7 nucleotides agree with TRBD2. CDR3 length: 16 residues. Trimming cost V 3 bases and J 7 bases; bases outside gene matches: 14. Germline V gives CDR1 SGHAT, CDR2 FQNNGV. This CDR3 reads CASSLGGTLALGTQYF. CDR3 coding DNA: TGTGCCAGCAGCTTGGGGGGGACGCTCGCATTAGGGACCCAGTACTTC. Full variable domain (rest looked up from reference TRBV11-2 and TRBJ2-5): EAGVAQSPRYKIIEKRQSVAFWCNPISGHATLYWYQQILGQGPKLLIQFQNNGVVDDSQLPKDRFSAERLKGVDSTLKIQPAKLEDSAVYLCASSLGGTLALGTQYFGPGTRLLVL.

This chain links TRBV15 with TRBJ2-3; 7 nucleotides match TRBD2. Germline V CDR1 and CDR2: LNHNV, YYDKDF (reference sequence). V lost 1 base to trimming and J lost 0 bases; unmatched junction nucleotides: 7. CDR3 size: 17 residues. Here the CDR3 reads CATSRGGLAASTDTQYF. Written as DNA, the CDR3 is TGTGCCACCAGCAGAGGCGGGCTAGCGGCCAGCACAGATACGCAGTATTTT. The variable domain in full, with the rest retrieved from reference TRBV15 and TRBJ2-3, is DAMVIQNPRYQVTQFGKPVTLSCSQTLNHNVMYWYQQKSSQAPKLLFHYYDKDFNNEADTPDNFQSRRPNTSFCFLDIRSPGLGDTAMYLCATSRGGLAASTDTQYFGPGTRLTVL.

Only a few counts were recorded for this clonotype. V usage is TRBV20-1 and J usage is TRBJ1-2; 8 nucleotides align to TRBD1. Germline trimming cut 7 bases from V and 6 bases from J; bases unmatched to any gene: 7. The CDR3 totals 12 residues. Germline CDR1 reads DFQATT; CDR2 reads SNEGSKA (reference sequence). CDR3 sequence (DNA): TGCAGTGTTCGCAGGGGGCAGCATGGCTACACCTTC. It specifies CSVRRGQHGYTF.

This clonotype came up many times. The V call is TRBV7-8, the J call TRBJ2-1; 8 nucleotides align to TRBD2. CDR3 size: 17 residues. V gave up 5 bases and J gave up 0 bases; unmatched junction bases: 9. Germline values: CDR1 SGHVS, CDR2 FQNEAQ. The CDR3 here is CASSPRGGGSSYNEQFF. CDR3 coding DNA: TGTGCCAGCAGCCCAAGAGGCGGGGGGAGCTCCTACAATGAGCAGTTCTTC.

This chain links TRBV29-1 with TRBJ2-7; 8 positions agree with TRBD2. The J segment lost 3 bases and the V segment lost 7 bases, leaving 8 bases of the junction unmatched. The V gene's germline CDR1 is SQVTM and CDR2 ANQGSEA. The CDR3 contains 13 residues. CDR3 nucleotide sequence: TGCAGCGCAGGACCGGGGGGGTACTACGAGCAGTACTTC. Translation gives CSAGPGGYYEQYF.

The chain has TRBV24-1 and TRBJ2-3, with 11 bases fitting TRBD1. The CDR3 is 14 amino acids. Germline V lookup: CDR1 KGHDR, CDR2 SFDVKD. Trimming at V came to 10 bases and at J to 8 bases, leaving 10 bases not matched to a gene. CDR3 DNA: TGTGCCACGCTCTCCGGGACAGGGGGAGGTACGCAGTATTTT. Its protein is CATLSGTGGGTQYF.

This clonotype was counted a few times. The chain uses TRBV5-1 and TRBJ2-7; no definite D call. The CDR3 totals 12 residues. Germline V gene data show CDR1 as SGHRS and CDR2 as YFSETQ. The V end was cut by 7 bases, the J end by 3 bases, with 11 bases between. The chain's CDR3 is CASRPDVYEQYF. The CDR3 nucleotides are TGCGCCAGCCGCCCTGACGTCTACGAGCAGTACTTC.

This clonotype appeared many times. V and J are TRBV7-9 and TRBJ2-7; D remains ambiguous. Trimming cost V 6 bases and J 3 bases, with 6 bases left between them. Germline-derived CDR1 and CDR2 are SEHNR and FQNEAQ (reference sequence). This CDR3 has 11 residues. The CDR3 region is CASSPLYEQYF. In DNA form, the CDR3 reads TGTGCCAGCAGTCCCCTCTACGAGCAGTACTTC.

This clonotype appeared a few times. The CDR3 DNA is TGTGCCAGTGGACAGGGACTTGATACCGGGGAGCTGTTTTTT. Amino acids: CASGQGLDTGELFF. The chain has TRBV19 and TRBJ2-2; TRBD1 agrees at 8 bases. Germline lookup yields CDR1 LNHDA and CDR2 SQIVND (reference sequence). V was clipped by 8 bases and J by 5 bases; unmatched bases: 7. The CDR3 totals 14 residues.

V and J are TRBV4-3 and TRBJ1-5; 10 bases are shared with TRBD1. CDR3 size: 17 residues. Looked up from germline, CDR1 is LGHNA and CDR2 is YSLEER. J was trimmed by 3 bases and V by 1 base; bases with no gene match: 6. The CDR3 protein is CASSQGGTGVANQPQHF. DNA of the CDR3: TGCGCCAGCAGCCAAGGGGGGACAGGGGTAGCCAATCAGCCCCAGCATTTT.

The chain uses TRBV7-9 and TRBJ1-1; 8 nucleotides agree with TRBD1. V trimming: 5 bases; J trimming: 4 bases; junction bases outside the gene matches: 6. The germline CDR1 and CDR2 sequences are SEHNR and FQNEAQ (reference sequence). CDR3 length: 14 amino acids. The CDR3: CASSTDRGSTEAFF. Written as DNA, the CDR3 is TGTGCCAGCAGCACCGACAGGGGAAGCACTGAAGCTTTCTTT.

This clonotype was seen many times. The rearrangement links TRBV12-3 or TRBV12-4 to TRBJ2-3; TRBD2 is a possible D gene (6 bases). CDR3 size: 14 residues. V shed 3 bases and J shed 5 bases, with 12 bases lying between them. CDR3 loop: CASSLEGRVDTQYF. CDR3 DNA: TGTGCCAGCAGTTTGGAGGGACGGGTAGATACGCAGTATTTT.

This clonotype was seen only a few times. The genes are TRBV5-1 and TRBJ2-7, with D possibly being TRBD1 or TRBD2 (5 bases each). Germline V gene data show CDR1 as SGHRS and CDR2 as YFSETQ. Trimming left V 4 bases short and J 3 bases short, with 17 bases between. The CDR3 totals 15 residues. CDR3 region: CASSLLPGTIYEQYF. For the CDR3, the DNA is TGCGCCAGCAGCCTCCTGCCGGGGACGATCTACGAGCAGTACTTC.

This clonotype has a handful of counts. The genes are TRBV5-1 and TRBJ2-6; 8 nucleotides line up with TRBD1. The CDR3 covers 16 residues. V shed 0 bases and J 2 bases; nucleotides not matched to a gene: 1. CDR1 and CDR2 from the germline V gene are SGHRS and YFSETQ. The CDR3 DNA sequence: TGCGCCAGCAGCTTGGCGACAGGGGCTGGGGCCAACGTCCTGACTTTC. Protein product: CASSLATGAGANVLTF. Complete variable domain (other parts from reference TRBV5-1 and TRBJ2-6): KAGVTQTPRYLIKTRGQQVTLSCSPISGHRSVSWYQQTPGQGLQFLFEYFSETQRNKGNFPGRFSGRQFSNSRSEMNVSTLELGDSALYLCASSLATGAGANVLTFGAGSRLTVL.

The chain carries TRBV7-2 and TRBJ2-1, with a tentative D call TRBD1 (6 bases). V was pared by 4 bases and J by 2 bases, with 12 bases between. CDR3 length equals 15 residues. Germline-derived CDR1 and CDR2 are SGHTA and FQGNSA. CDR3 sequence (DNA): TGTGCCAGCAGCTCACTACAGGGACCCTACAATGAGCAGTTCTTC. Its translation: CASSSLQGPYNEQFF. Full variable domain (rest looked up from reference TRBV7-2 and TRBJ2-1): GAGVSQSPSNKVTEKGKDVELRCDPISGHTALYWYRQSLGQGLEFLIYFQGNSAPDKSGLPSDRFSAERTGGSVSTLTIQRTQQEDSAVYLCASSSLQGPYNEQFFGPGTRLTVL.

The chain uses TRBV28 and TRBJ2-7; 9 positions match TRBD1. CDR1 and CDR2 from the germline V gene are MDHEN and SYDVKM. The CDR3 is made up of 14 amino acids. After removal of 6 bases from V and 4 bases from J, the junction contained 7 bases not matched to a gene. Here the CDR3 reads CASRMGQGWYEQYF. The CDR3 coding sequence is TGTGCCAGCAGAATGGGACAGGGTTGGTACGAGCAGTACTTC.

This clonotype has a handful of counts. The CDR3 DNA follows: TGTGCCAGTAGTCTCTATACACGGGGGACCGGAAATGAGCAGTTCTTC. Its translation is CASSLYTRGTGNEQFF. The chain has TRBV19 and TRBJ2-1; the D gene is possibly TRBD2 (6 bases). The germline V gene has CDR1 LNHDA and CDR2 SQIVND (reference sequence). The CDR3 totals 16 residues. V was shortened by 5 bases and J by 7 bases, with 21 bases between the two germline ends.

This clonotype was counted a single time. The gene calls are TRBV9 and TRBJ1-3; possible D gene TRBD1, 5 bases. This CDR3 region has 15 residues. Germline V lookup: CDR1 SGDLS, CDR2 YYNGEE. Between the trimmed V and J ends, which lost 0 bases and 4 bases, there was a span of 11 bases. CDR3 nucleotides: TGTGCCAGCAGCGTAGTCGGGACGGCCGGAAACACCATATATTTT. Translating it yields CASSVVGTAGNTIYF.

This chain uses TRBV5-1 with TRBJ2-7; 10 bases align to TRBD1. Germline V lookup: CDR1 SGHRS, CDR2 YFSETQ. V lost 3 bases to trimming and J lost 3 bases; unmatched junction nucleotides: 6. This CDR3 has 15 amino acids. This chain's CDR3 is CASSSGTGAHYEQYF. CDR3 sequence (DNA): TGCGCCAGCAGCTCCGGGACAGGGGCCCACTACGAGCAGTACTTC.

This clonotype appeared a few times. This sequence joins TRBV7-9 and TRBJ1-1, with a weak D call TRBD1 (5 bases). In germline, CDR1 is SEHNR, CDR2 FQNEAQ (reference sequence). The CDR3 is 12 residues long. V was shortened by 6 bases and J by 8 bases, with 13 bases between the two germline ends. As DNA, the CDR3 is TGTGCCAGCAGGGGGGGAGTGGAGGAAGCTTTCTTT. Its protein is CASRGGVEEAFF.

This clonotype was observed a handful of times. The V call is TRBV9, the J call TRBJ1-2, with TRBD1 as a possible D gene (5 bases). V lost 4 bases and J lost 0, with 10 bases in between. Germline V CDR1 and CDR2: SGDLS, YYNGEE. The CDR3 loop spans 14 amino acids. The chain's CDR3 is CASSLGDSNYGYTF. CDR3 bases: TGTGCCAGCAGCCTCGGGGACTCTAACTATGGCTACACCTTC.

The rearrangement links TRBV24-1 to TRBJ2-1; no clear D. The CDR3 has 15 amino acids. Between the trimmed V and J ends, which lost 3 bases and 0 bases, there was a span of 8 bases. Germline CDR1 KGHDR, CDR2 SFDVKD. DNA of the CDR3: TGTGCCACCAGTGATGTCAGCACCTCCTACAATGAGCAGTTCTTC. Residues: CATSDVSTSYNEQFF.

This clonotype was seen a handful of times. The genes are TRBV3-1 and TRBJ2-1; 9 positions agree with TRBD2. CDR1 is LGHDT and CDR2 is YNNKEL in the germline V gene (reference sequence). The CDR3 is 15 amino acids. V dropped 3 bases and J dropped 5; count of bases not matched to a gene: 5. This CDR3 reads CASSHVASGNNEQFF. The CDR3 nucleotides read TGTGCCAGCAGCCATGTAGCTAGCGGGAACAATGAGCAGTTCTTC.

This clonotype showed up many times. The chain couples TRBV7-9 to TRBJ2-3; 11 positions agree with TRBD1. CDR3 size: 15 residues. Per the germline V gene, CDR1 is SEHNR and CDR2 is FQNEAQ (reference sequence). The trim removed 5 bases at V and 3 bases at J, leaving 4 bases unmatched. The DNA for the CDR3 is TGTGCCAGCAGCACAGGACAGGGGGCGACAGATACGCAGTATTTT. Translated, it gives CASSTGQGATDTQYF.

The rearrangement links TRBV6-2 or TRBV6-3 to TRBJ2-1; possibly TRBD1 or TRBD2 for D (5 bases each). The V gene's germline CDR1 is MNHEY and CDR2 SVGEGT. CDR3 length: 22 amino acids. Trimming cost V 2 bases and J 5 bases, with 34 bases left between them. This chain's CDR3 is CASSYRGVASYLGTLHDNEQFF. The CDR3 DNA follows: TGTGCCAGCAGTTACCGGGGCGTAGCATCATATCTAGGAACCCTACATGACAATGAGCAGTTCTTC.